The next 4 T cell receptor beta chains were all read from a single sample in a study of control samples from healthy donors and cancer patients. Clones were sequenced by immunoSEQ multiplex PCR, and TCRdb holds only the in-frame ones, with some missing. The table for this sample gives fewer than 200,000 clones. The sample was blood. Receptors originate from a woman in her twenties or thirties in good health.

The chain carries TRBV7-8 and TRBJ2-7; possible D gene TRBD2, 6 bases. Germline V gene sequence: CDR1 SGHVS, CDR2 FQNEAQ. CDR3 length equals 15 residues. Trimming shortened V by 5 bases and J by 0 bases, and 14 bases separated the two germline ends. CDR3 region: CASSTGDLGSYEQYF. The CDR3 coding sequence is TGTGCCAGCAGCACGGGGGACTTAGGCTCCTACGAGCAGTACTTC.

The gene calls are TRBV4-2 and TRBJ2-7, with D unresolved. Germline V gene sequence: CDR1 LGHNA, CDR2 YNFKEQ. The CDR3 sequence is 13 residues long. Trimming left V 0 bases short and J 5 bases short, with 8 bases between. In nucleotides, the CDR3 is TGTGCCAGCAGCCAAGATGGGCTCGACGAGCAGTACTTC. Translating it yields CASSQDGLDEQYF.

Concerning this clone itself: Compared with germline, one end of the junction differs, possibly owing to a read error. The chain employs TRBV7-7 and TRBJ2-3; TRBD1 agrees at 8 bases. Per germline, CDR1 SSHAT and CDR2 FNYEAQ (reference sequence). The CDR3 length is 15 residues. The DNA for the CDR3 is TGTGCTAGCAGCCCGGGACAGGTGAACACAGATACGCAGTATTTT. This gives the protein CASSPGQVNTDTQYF.

This chain joins TRBV6-5 and TRBJ1-2; 9 bases line up with TRBD1. CDR3 length: 14 residues. From germline, CDR1 is MNHEY and CDR2 SVGAGI. The V and J ends lost 6 bases and 3 bases, in that order; junction bases with no gene match: 5. The CDR3 reads CASRGQGRDYGYTF. The CDR3 DNA reads TGTGCCAGCAGGGGACAGGGTAGGGACTATGGCTACACCTTC.